This T cell receptor beta chain was identified in a study of T cell responses to AZD1222 COVID-19 vaccine. V was trimmed by 3 bases and J by 1 base, leaving 10 bases between them. This CDR3 spans 14 amino acids. CDR1 and CDR2 from the germline V gene are SGDLS and YYNGEE. Here immunoSEQ multiplex PCR was the method, and the copy in TCRdb shows in-frame clones only, minus some. The data contain some 170,000 clones, 85% to 95% of them singletons. Only one count was recorded for this clone. This TCR came from an adult in good health. This chain uses TRBV9 with TRBJ1-1, with no clear D. The specimen was peripheral blood, collected on day 0 of AZD1222 vaccination. CDR3 protein: CASSAIRGNTEAFF. CDR3 in DNA: TGTGCCAGCAGCGCAATACGGGGGAACACTGAAGCTTTCTTT.